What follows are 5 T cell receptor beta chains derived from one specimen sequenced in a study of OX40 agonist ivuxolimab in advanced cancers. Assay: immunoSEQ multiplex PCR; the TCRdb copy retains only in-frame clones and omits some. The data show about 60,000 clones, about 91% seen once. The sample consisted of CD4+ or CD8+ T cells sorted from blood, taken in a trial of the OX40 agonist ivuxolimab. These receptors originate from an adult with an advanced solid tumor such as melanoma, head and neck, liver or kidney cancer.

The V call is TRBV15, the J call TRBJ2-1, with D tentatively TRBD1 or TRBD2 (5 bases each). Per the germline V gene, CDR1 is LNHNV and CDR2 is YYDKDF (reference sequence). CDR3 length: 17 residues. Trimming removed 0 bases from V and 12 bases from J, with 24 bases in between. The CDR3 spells CATSRDILEGPSPGQFF. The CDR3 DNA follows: TGTGCCACCAGCAGAGATATTCTCGAGGGGCCCAGCCCAGGGCAGTTCTTC.

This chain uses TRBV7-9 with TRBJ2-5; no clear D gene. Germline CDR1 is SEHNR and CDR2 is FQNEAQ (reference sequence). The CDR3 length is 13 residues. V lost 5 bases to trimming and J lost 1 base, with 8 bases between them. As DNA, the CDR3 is TGTGCCAGCAGCCAGGTTCCCCAAGAGACCCAGTACTTC. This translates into CASSQVPQETQYF.

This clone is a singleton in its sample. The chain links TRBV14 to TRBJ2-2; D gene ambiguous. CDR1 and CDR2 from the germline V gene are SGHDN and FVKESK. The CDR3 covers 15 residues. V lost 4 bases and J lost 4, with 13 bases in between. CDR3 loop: CASSPGKIPTGELFF. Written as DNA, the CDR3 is TGTGCCAGCAGCCCAGGAAAAATCCCCACCGGGGAGCTGTTTTTT.

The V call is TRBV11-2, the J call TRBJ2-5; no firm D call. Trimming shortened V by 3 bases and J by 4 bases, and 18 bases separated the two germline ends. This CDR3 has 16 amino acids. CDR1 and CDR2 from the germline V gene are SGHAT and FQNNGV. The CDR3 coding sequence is TGTGCCAGCAGCTTCGGCGGCATGGCTCTAATAGAGACCCAGTACTTC. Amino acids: CASSFGGMALIETQYF.

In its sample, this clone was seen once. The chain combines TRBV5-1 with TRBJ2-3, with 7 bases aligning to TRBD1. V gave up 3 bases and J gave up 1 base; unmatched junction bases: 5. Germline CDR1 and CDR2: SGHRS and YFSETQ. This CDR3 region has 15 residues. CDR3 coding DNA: TGCGCCAGCAGCTGGGGGACAGCCCGCACAGATACGCAGTATTTT. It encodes CASSWGTARTDTQYF.